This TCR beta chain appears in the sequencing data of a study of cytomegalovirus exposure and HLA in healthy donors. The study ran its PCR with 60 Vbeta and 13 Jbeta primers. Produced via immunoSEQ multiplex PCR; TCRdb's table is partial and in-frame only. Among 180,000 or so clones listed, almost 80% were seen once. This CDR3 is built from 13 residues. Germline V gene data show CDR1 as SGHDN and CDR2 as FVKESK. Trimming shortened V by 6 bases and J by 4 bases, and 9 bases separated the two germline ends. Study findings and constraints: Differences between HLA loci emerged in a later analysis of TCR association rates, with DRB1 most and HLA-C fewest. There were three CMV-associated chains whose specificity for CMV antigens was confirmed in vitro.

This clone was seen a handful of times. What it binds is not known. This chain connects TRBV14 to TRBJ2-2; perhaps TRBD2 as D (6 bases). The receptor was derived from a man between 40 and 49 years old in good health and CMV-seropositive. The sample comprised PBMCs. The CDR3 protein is CASRGTSTGELFF. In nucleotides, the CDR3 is TGTGCCAGCAGGGGGACTTCCACCGGGGAGCTGTTTTTT.